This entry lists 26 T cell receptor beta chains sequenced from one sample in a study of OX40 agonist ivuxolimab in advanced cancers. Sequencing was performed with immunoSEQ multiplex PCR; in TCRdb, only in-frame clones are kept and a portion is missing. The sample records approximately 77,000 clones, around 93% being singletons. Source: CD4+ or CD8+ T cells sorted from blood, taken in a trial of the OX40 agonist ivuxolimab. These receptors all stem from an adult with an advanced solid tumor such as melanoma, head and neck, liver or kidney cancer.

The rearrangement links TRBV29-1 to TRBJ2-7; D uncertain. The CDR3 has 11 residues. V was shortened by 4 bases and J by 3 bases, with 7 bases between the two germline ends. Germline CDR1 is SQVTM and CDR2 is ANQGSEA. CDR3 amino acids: CSVATLYEQYF. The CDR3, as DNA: TGCAGCGTTGCTACTCTCTACGAGCAGTACTTC.

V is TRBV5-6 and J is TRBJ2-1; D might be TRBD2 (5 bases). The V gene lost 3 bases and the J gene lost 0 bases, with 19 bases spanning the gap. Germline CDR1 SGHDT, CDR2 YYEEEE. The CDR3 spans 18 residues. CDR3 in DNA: TGTGCCAGCAGCTCCCTGGGTTGGGCCGAGGGCTCCTACAATGAGCAGTTCTTC. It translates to CASSSLGWAEGSYNEQFF.

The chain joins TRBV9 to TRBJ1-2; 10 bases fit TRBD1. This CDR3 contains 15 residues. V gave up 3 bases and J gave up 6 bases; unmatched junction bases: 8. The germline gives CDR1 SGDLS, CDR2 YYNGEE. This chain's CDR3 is CASSGGQGSANGYTF. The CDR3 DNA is TGTGCCAGCAGCGGGGGACAGGGGTCCGCCAATGGCTACACCTTC.

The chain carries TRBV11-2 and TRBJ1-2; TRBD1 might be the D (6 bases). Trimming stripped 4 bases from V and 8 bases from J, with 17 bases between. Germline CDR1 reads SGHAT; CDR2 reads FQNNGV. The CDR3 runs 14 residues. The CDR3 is CASSSFLQGGGYTF. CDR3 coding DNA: TGTGCCAGCAGCTCCTTTCTACAGGGAGGAGGCTACACCTTC.

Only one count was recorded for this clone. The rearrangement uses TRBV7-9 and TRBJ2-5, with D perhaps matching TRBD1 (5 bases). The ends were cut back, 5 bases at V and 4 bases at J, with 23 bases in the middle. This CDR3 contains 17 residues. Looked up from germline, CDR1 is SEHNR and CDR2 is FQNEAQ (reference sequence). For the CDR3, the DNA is TGTGCCAGCAGCCCAACTATTAGGGCAGGGATCGGAGAGACCCAGTACTTC. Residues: CASSPTIRAGIGETQYF.

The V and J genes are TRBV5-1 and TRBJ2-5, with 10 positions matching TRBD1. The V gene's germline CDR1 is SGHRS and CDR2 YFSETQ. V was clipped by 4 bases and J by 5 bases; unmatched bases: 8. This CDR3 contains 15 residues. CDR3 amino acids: CASSPGTGAFETQYF. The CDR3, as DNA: TGCGCCAGCAGCCCCGGGACAGGGGCTTTTGAGACCCAGTACTTC.

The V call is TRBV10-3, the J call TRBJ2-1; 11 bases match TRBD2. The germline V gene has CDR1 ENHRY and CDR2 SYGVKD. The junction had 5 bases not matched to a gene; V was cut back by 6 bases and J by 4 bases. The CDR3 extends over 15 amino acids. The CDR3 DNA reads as TGTGCCATCAGAACCGGGACTAGCGGTTACAATGAGCAGTTCTTC. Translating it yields CAIRTGTSGYNEQFF.

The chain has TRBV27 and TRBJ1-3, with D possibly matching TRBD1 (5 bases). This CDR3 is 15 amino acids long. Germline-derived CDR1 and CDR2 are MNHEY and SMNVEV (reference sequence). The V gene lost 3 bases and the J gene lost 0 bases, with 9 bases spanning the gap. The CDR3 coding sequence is TGTGCCAGCAGTTTGGACATAGGCTCTGGAAACACCATATATTTT. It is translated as CASSLDIGSGNTIYF.

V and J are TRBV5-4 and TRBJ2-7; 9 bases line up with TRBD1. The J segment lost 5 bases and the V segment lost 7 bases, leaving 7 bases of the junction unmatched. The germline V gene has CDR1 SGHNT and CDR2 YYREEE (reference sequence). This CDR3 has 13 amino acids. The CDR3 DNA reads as TGTGCCAGCCAGGACAGGGGAGGGGACGAGCAGTACTTC. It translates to CASQDRGGDEQYF.

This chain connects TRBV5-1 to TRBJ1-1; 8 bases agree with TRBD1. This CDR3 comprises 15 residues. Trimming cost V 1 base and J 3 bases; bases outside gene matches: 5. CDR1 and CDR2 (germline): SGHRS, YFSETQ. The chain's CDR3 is CASSLFSGGDTEAFF. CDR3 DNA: TGCGCCAGCAGCTTGTTCTCAGGGGGCGACACTGAAGCTTTCTTT.

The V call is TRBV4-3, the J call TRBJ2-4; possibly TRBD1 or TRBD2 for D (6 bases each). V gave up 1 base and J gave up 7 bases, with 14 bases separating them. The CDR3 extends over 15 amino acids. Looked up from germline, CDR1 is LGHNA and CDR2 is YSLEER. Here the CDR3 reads CASSQAGLRGNIQYF. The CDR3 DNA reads TGCGCCAGCAGCCAAGCGGGACTTAGGGGGAACATTCAGTACTTC.

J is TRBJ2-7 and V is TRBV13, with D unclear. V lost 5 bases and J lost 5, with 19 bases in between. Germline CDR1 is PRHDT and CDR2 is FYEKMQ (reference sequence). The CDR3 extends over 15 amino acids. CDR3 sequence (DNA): TGTGCCAGCAGCGGCCTCCCGACATTAGTCCACGAGCAGTACTTC. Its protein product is CASSGLPTLVHEQYF.

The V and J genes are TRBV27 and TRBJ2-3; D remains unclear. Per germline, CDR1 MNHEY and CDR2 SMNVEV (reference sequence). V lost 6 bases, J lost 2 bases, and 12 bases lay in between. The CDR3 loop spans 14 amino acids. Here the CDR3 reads CASRRVLVTDTQYF. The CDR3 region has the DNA TGTGCCAGCAGGAGAGTGTTGGTCACAGATACGCAGTATTTT.

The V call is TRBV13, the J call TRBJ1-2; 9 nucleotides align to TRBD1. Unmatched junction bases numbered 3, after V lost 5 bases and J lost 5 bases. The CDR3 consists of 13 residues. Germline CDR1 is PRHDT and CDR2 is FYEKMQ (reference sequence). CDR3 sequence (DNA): TGTGCCAGCAGCCAGGACAGGGGATATGGCTACACCTTC. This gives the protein CASSQDRGYGYTF.

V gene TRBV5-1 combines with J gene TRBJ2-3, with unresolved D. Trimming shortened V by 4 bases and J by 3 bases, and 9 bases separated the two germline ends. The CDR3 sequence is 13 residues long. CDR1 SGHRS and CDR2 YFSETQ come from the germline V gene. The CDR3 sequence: CASSETTTDTQYF. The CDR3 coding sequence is TGCGCCAGCAGCGAAACAACTACAGATACGCAGTATTTT.

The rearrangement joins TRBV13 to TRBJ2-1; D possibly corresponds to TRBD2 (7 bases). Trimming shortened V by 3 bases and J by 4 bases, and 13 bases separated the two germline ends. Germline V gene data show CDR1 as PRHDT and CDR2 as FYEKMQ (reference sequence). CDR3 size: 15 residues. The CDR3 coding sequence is TGTGCCAGCAGCTTTGGGGGGGCATCGTACAATGAGCAGTTCTTC. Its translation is CASSFGGASYNEQFF.

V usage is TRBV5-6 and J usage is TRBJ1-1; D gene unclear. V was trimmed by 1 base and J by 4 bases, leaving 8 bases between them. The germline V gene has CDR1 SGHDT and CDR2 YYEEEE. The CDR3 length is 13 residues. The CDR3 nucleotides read TGTGCCAGCAGCTTGAGGGTGGCCACTGAAGCTTTCTTT. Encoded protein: CASSLRVATEAFF. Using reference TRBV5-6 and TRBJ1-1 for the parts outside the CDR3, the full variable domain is DAGVTQSPTHLIKTRGQQVTLRCSPKSGHDTVSWYQQALGQGPQFIFQYYEEEERQRGNFPDRFSGHQFPNYSSELNVNALLLGDSALYLCASSLRVATEAFFGQGTRLTVV.

CDR3 bases: TGTGCCAGCAGCTTAGAGTGGCGCCCCGGGGAGATTCAGTACTTC. The encoded protein is CASSLEWRPGEIQYF. This rearrangement joins TRBV11-2 to TRBJ2-4; tentative D call: TRBD2 (5 bases). The CDR3 extends over 15 amino acids. Germline V gene lookup returns CDR1 SGHAT and CDR2 FQNNGV. V was clipped by 0 bases and J by 10 bases, with 16 bases between them.

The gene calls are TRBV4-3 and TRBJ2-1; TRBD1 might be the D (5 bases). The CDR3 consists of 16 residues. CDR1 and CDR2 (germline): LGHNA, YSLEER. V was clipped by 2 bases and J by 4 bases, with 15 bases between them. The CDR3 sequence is CASSQQPDIEYNEQFF. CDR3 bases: TGCGCCAGCAGCCAACAACCGGACATTGAATACAATGAGCAGTTCTTC.

CDR3 coding DNA: TGTGCCAGCAGCTTAGTTAGGGTCTCCTACGAGCAGTACTTC. Protein: CASSLVRVSYEQYF. This chain connects TRBV7-2 to TRBJ2-7; D gene uncertain. Looked up from germline, CDR1 is SGHTA and CDR2 is FQGNSA. V gave up 1 base and J gave up 0 bases, with 7 bases separating them. The CDR3 is made up of 14 amino acids.

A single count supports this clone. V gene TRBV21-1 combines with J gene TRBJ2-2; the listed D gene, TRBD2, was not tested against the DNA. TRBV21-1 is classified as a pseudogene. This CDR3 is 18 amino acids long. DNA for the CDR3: TGTGCCAGCAGCAAACTTCGGACTAGCGTTGCGAACACCGGGGAGCTGTTTTTT. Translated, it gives CASSKLRTSVANTGELFF.

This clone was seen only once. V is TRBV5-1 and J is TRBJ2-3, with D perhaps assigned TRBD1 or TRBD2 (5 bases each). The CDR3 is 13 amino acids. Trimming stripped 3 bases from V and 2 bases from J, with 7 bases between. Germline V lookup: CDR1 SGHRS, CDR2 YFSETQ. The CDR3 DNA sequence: TGCGCCAGCAGCTCGGGGCTCACAGATACGCAGTATTTT. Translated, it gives CASSSGLTDTQYF.

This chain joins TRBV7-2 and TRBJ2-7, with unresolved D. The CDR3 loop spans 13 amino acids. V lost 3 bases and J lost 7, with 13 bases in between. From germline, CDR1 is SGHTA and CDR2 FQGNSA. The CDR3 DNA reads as TGTGCCAGCAGCTTGGCTCGGGCGCTAGAGCAGTACTTC. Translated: CASSLARALEQYF.

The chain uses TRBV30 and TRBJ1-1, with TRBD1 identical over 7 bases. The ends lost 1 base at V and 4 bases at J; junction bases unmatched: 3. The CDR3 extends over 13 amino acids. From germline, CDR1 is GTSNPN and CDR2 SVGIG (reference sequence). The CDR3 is CAWSGGTATEAFF. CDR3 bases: TGTGCCTGGAGTGGGGGGACAGCCACTGAAGCTTTCTTT.

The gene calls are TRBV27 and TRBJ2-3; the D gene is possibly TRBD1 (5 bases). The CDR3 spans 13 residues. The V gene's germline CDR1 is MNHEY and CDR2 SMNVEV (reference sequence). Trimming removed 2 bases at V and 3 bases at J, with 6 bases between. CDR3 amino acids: CASSLGQTDTQYF. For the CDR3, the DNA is TGTGCCAGCAGTTTAGGACAAACAGATACGCAGTATTTT.

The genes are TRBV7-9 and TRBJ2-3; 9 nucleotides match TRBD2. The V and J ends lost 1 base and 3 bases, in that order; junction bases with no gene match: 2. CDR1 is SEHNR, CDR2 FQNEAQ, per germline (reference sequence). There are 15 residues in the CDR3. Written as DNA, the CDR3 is TGTGCCAGCAGCTTAGGGACTAGCGAGACAGATACGCAGTATTTT. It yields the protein CASSLGTSETDTQYF.